This TCR beta chain was sequenced for a study of Ad26.COV2.S vaccination and SARS-CoV-2 variants. V lost 5 bases to trimming and J lost 0 bases; unmatched junction nucleotides: 5. CDR1 LNHDA and CDR2 SQIVND come from the germline V gene (reference sequence). This CDR3 is built from 15 residues. The treatment: roughly 19 received Ad26.COV2.S at low or high dose, single or two shots; 5 received placebo; per-sample allocation not given. Day 63 following the first vaccine or placebo injection was when the samples were taken. Profiling relied on immunoSEQ multiplex PCR, and the TCRdb table lists in-frame clones only, not all of them. In the table there are about 500,000 clones, 89% of which are singletons.

The sequence was collected from a person between 18 and 65 years old who received the Ad26.COV2.S COVID-19 vaccine or a placebo. J is TRBJ1-2 and V is TRBV19, with 8 bases fitting TRBD1. This material consisted of peripheral blood, taken in a trial of Ad26.COV2.S vaccine versus placebo. CDR3 coding DNA: TGTGCCAGTAGTCTGCAGGGGGCGGCTAACTATGGCTACACCTTC. As protein: CASSLQGAANYGYTF. The full variable domain, its missing parts supplied by reference TRBV19 and TRBJ1-2, is DGGITQSPKYLFRKEGQNVTLSCEQNLNHDAMYWYRQDPGQGLRLIYYSQIVNDFQKGDIAEGYSVSREKKESFPLTVTSAQKNPTAFYLCASSLQGAANYGYTFGSGTRLTVV.